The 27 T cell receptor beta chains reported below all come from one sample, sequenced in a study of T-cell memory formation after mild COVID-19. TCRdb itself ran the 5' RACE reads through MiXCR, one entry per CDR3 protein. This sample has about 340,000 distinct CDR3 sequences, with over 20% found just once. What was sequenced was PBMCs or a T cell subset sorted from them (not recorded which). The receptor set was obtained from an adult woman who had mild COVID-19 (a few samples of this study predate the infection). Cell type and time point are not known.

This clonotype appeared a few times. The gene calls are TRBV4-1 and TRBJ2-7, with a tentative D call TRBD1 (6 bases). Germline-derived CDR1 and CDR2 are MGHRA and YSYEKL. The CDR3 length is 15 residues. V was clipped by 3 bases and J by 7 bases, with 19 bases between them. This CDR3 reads CASSQGLQGRGEQYF. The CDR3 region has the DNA TGCGCCAGCAGCCAGGGTTTACAGGGAAGGGGGGAGCAGTACTTC.

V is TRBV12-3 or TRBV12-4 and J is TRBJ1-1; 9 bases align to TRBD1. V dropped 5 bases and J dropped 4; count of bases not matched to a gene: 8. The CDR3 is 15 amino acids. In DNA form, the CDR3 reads TGTGCCAGCAGTACAACAGGGGGCGTTGGCACTGAAGCTTTCTTT. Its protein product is CASSTTGGVGTEAFF.

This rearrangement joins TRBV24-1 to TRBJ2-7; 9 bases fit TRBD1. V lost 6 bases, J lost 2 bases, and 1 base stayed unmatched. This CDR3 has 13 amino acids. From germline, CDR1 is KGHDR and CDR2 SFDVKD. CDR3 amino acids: CATSRTGAYEQYF. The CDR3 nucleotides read TGTGCCACCAGTCGGACAGGGGCCTACGAGCAGTACTTC.

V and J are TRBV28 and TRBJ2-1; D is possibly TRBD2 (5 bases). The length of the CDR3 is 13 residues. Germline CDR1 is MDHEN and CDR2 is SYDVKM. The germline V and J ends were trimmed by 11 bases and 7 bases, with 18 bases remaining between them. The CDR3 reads CAGSGSRLNEQFF. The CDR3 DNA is TGTGCCGGAAGCGGCTCCCGACTGAATGAGCAGTTCTTC.

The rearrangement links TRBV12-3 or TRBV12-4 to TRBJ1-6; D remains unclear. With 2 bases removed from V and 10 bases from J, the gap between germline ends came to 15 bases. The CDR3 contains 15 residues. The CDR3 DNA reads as TGTGCCAGCAGTTTAACCCGGGAGGGTTGGTCACCCCTCCACTTT. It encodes CASSLTREGWSPLHF.

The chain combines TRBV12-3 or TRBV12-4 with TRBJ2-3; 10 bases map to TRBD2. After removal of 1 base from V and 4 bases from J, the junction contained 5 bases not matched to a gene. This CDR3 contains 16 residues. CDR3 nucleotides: TGTGCCAGCAGTTTAGGCCGCAGCGGGGGGGCAGATACGCAGTATTTT. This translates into CASSLGRSGGADTQYF.

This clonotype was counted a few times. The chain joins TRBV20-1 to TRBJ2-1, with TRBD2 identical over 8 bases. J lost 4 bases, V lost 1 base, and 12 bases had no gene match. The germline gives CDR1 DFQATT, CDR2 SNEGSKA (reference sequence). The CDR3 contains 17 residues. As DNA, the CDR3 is TGCAGTGCTAGAGGGACCCCGGGAGGGGCGGATTACAATGAGCAGTTCTTC. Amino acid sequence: CSARGTPGGADYNEQFF.

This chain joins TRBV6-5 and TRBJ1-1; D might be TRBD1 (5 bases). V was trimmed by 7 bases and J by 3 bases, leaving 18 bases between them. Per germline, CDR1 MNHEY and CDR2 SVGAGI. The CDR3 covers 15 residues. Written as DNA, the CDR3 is TGTGCCAGCACTAAACCGAGCCGGGGACACACTGAAGCTTTCTTT. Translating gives CASTKPSRGHTEAFF.

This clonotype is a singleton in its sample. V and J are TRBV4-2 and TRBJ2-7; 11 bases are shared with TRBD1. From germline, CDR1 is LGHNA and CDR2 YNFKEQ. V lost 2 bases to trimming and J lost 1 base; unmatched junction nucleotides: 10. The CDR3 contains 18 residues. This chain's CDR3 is CASSQPWTGGASSYEQYF. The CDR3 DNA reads TGTGCCAGCAGCCAACCTTGGACAGGGGGCGCCTCGTCCTACGAGCAGTACTTC.

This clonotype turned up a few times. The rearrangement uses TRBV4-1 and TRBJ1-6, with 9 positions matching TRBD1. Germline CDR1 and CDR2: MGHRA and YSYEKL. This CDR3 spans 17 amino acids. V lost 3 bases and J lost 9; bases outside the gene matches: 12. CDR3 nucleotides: TGCGCCAGCAGCCATCGGACCCCGGGACAGGGAAGTTCACCCCTCCACTTT. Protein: CASSHRTPGQGSSPLHF.

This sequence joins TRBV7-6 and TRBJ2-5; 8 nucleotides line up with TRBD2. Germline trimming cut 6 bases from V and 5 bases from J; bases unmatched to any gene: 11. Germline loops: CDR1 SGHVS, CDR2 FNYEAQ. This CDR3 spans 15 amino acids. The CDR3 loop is CASSRAAGVRETQYF. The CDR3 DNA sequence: TGTGCCAGCAGTCGCGCAGCGGGGGTTAGGGAGACCCAGTACTTC.

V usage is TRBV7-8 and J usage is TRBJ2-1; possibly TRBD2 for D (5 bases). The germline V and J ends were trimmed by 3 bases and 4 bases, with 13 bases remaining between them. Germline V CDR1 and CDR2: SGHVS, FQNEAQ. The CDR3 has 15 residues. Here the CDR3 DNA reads TGTGCCAGCAGCTTGGACCTCCCGGGGTACAATGAGCAGTTCTTC. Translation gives CASSLDLPGYNEQFF.

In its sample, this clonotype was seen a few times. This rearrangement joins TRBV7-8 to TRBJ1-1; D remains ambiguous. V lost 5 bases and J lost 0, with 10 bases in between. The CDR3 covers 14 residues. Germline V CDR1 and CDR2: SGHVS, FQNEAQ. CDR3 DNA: TGTGCCAGCAGCCCAGTCGGGGTGAACACTGAAGCTTTCTTT. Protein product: CASSPVGVNTEAFF.

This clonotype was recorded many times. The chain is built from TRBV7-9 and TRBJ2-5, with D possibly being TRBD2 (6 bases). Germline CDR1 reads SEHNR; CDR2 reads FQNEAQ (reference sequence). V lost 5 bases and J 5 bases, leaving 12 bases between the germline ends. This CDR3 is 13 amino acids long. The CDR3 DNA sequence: TGTGCCAGCAGCGCTGGGAGGATGGAGACCCAGTACTTC. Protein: CASSAGRMETQYF.

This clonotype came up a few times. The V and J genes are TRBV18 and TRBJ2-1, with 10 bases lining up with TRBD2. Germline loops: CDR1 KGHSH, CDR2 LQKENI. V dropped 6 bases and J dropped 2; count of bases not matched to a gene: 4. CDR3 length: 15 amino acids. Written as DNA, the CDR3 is TGTGCCAGCTCCGAAGCGGGGGGGCCCTACAATGAGCAGTTCTTC. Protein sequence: CASSEAGGPYNEQFF.

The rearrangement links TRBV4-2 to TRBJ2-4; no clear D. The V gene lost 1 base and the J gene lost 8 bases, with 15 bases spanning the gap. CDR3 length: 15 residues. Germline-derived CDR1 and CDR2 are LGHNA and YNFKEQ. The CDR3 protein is CASSQASVLRDIQYF. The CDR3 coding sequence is TGTGCCAGCAGCCAAGCCTCGGTCCTTAGGGACATTCAGTACTTC.

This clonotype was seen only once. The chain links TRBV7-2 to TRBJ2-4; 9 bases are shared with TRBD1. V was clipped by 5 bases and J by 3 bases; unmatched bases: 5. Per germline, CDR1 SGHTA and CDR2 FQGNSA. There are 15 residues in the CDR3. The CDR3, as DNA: TGTGCCAGCAGCGGTCGACAGGGGGTCAAAAACATTCAGTACTTC. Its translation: CASSGRQGVKNIQYF.

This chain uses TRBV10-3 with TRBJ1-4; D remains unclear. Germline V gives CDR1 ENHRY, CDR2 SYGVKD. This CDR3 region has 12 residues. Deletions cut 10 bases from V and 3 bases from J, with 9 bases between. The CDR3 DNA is TGTGCCACCAAGGCCCCTAATGAAAAACTGTTTTTT. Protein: CATKAPNEKLFF.

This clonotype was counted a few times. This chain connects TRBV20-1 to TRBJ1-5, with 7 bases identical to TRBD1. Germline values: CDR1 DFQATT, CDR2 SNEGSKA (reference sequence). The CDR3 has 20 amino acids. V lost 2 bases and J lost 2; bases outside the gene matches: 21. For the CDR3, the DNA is TGCAGTGCTAGACAGGGGGTAACCGTCTCTTATAGCAAGGGCAATCAGCCCCAGCATTTT. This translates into CSARQGVTVSYSKGNQPQHF.

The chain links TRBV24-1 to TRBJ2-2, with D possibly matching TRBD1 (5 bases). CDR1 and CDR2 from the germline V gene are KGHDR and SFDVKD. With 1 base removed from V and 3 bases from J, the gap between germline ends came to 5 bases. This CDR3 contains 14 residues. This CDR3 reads CATSDFRDTGELFF. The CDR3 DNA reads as TGTGCCACCAGTGATTTCAGGGACACCGGGGAGCTGTTTTTT.

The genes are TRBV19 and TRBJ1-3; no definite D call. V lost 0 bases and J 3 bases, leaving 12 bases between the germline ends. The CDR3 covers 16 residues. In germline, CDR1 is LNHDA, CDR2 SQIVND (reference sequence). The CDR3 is CASSIDVRGFGNTIYF. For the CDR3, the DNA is TGTGCCAGTAGTATAGACGTGCGCGGGTTTGGAAACACCATATATTTT.

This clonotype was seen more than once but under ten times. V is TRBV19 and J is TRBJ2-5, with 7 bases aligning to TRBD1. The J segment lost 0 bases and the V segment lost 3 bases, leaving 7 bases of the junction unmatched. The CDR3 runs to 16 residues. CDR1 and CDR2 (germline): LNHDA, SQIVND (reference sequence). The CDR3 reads CASSIWGQKDQETQYF. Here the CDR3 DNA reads TGTGCCAGTAGTATCTGGGGACAGAAGGACCAAGAGACCCAGTACTTC.

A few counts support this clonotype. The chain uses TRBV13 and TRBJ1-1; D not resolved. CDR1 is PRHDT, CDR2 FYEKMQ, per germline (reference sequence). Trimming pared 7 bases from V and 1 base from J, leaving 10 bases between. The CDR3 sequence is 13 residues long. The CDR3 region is CASMRTRNTEAFF. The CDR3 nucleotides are TGTGCCAGCATGAGGACGAGGAACACTGAAGCTTTCTTT.

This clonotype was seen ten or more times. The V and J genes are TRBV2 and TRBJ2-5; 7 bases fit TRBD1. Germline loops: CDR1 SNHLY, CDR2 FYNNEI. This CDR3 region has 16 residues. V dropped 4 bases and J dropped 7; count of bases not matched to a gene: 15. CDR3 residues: CASSGALTGAGRTQYF. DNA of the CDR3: TGTGCCAGCAGTGGGGCCCTCACAGGGGCAGGACGGACCCAGTACTTC.

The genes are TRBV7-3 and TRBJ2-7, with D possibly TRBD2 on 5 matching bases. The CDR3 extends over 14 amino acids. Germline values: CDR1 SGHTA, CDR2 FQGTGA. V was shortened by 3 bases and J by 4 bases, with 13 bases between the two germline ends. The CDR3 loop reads CASSFLAGKYEQYF. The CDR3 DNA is TGTGCCAGCAGCTTCCTAGCCGGGAAGTACGAGCAGTACTTC. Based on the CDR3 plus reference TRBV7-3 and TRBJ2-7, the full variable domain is GAGVSQTPSNKVTEKGKYVELRCDPISGHTALYWYRQSLGQGPEFLIYFQGTGAADDSGLPNDRFFAVRPEGSVSTLKIQRTERGDSAVYLCASSFLAGKYEQYFGPGTRLTVT.

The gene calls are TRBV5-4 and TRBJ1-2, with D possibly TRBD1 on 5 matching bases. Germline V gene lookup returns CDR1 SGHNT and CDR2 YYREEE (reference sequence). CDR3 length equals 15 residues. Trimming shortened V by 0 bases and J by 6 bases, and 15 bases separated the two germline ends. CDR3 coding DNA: TGTGCCAGCAGCTTGGGGTCCGGGACCGGGCATGGCTACACCTTC. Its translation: CASSLGSGTGHGYTF. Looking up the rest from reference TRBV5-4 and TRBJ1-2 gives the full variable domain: ETGVTQSPTHLIKTRGQQVTLRCSSQSGHNTVSWYQQALGQGPQFIFQYYREEENGRGNFPPRFSGLQFPNYSSELNVNALELDDSALYLCASSLGSGTGHGYTFGSGTRLTVV.

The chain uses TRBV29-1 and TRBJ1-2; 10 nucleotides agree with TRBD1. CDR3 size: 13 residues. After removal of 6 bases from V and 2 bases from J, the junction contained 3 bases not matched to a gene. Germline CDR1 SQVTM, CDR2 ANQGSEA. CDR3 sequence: CSVWDRGNYGYTF. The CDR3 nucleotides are TGCAGCGTCTGGGACAGGGGAAACTATGGCTACACCTTC.